What follows are 8 T cell receptor beta chains derived from one specimen sequenced in a study of vaccination and CD4 T cells after COVID-19 (dated by TCRdb to the early 2020s). These receptors have no identified antigens. The method was PCR. Sequencing took place on an Illumina iSeq 100. TCR sequencing of DNA from cultured CD4+ T cells used the Oncomine TCR Beta short-read assay at the Johns Hopkins FTIC core. TCRdb's own reprocessing of the public reads used fastp at Q25 and MiXCR and kept productive beta chains. Rows matching on CDR3 protein sequence are summarized as one entry with the most common DNA and genes. Recorded for this sample are about 12,000 distinct CDR3 sequences; about 29% of them occurred a single time. Together, the top ten hold about a quarter of the sample. The intended sense of this specimen's treatment or condition label: roughly 11-day PBMC culture with coronavirus spike peptide pools or control peptides (ViraFEST assay).

Input material: cultured CD4+ T cells from blood. The receptor source for this set is a human donor with COVID-19.

This clonotype was recorded a few times. V is TRBV28 and J is TRBJ1-2, with 10 bases fitting TRBD1. Germline-derived CDR1 and CDR2 are MDHEN and SYDVKM. This CDR3 has 15 amino acids. The V and J ends lost 6 bases and 2 bases, in that order; junction bases with no gene match: 6. CDR3 loop: CASRPPGQGNYGYTF. The DNA for the CDR3 is TGTGCCAGCAGACCGCCGGGACAGGGGAACTATGGCTACACCTTC.

This clonotype came up a few times. This chain connects TRBV6-1 to TRBJ1-1; D gene unclear. Between the trimmed V and J ends, which lost 8 bases and 4 bases, there was a span of 14 bases. Germline CDR1 and CDR2: MNHNS and SASEGT. CDR3 length: 13 residues. The DNA of the CDR3 is TGTGCCAGCCGGGTCAAGGGTAGCACTGAAGCTTTCTTT. Translation gives CASRVKGSTEAFF.

V gene TRBV7-8 combines with J gene TRBJ2-3; tentatively, D is TRBD2 (5 bases). Per the germline V gene, CDR1 is SGHVS and CDR2 is FQNEAQ. The germline V and J ends were trimmed by 4 bases and 12 bases, with 14 bases remaining between them. The CDR3 totals 12 residues. CDR3 in amino acids: CASSWPDSTQYF. The CDR3 nucleotides are TGTGCCAGCAGCTGGCCGGACTCAACTCAGTATTTT.

The rearrangement joins TRBV2 to TRBJ1-2; 8 bases fit TRBD1. V lost 6 bases to trimming and J lost 5 bases; unmatched junction nucleotides: 5. The germline V gene has CDR1 SNHLY and CDR2 FYNNEI. The CDR3 loop spans 13 amino acids. The CDR3 region is CASSVTGGYGYTF. For the CDR3, the DNA is TGTGCCAGCAGCGTAACAGGGGGGTATGGCTACACCTTC.

In this sample, this clonotype turned up a few times. V usage is TRBV6-5 and J usage is TRBJ2-7; the D gene could be TRBD1 or TRBD2 (5 bases each). The CDR3 is 15 amino acids. Trimming shortened V by 1 base and J by 3 bases, and 13 bases separated the two germline ends. Germline assignment: CDR1 MNHEY and CDR2 SVGAGI. CDR3 sequence: CASSYFGLRGYEQYF. The CDR3 bases are TGTGCCAGCAGTTACTTCGGGTTGAGGGGCTACGAGCAGTACTTC.

The chain combines TRBV20-1 with TRBJ2-3; D perhaps matches TRBD1 (5 bases). The germline V and J ends were trimmed by 5 bases and 5 bases, with 17 bases remaining between them. The germline V gene encodes CDR1 DFQATT and CDR2 SNEGSKA (reference sequence). The CDR3 runs to 14 residues. The DNA of the CDR3 is TGCAGTGCTGGTGGGGCGAAGTTGGGAGATACGCAGTATTTT. It codes for CSAGGAKLGDTQYF.

J is TRBJ2-7 and V is TRBV7-2; TRBD2 matches at 10 bases. J was trimmed by 2 bases and V by 5 bases; bases with no gene match: 6. Germline V CDR1 and CDR2: SGHTA, FQGNSA. CDR3 length equals 15 residues. Here the CDR3 DNA reads TGTGCCAGCAGCGTTAGCGGGGGGCTCCCCTACGAGCAGTACTTC. As protein: CASSVSGGLPYEQYF.

This clonotype turned up a few times. The chain combines TRBV10-3 with TRBJ2-7, with 8 bases lining up with TRBD1. V was pared by 6 bases and J by 1 base, with 2 bases of the junction left unmatched. CDR1 and CDR2 from the germline V gene are ENHRY and SYGVKD. CDR3 length: 13 amino acids. CDR3 amino acids: CAIRDRGSYEQYF. The CDR3, as DNA: TGTGCCATCAGAGACAGGGGTTCCTACGAGCAGTACTTC.